This passage covers 22 T cell receptor beta chains from one sample sequenced in a study of blood T cell repertoires in COVID-19. Method: immunoSEQ multiplex PCR; TCRdb's copy keeps in-frame clones and lacks some. The sample consists of roughly 170,000 clones, approximately 81% of them appearing once. The sample consisted of PBMCs or T cells enriched from blood (not recorded which). The receptor source for this set is a man aged 55 to 70 who had recovered from COVID-19.

The genes are TRBV27 and TRBJ2-2, with D possibly TRBD2 on 6 matching bases. CDR3 size: 13 residues. Deletions cut 5 bases from V and 5 bases from J, with 9 bases between. Germline-derived CDR1 and CDR2 are MNHEY and SMNVEV (reference sequence). For the CDR3, the DNA is TGTGCCAGCAGTCGGGAGAGGACCGGGGAGCTGTTTTTT. It is translated as CASSRERTGELFF.

The rearrangement joins TRBV7-9 to TRBJ2-3, with D perhaps matching TRBD1 (5 bases). Trimming stripped 6 bases from V and 5 bases from J, with 12 bases between. The CDR3 runs to 13 residues. Germline assignment: CDR1 SEHNR and CDR2 FQNEAQ (reference sequence). CDR3 sequence (DNA): TGTGCCAGCAGGCCAGGGTCGGAAGATACGCAGTATTTT. This translates into CASRPGSEDTQYF.

The rearrangement uses TRBV28 and TRBJ1-5, with 7 bases matching TRBD1. The CDR3 consists of 12 residues. The V and J ends lost 7 bases and 7 bases, in that order; junction bases with no gene match: 4. CDR1 and CDR2 from the germline V gene are MDHEN and SYDVKM. The CDR3 sequence is CASIQGGQPQHF. The CDR3 DNA reads TGTGCCAGCATCCAGGGGGGCCAGCCCCAGCATTTT. The full variable domain, completed using reference TRBV28 and TRBJ1-5, is DVKVTQSSRYLVKRTGEKVFLECVQDMDHENMFWYRQDPGLGLRLIYFSYDVKMKEKGDIPEGYSVSREKKERFSLILESASTNQTSMYLCASIQGGQPQHFGDGTRLSIL.

This clone was recorded once. The chain carries TRBV7-8 and TRBJ2-1, with TRBD1 matching 9 bases. V gave up 4 bases and J gave up 4 bases; unmatched junction bases: 5. The CDR3 totals 15 residues. Per germline, CDR1 SGHVS and CDR2 FQNEAQ. In DNA, the CDR3 is TGTGCCAGCAGCTCCGGACAGGGGACGTACAATGAGCAGTTCTTC. Protein product: CASSSGQGTYNEQFF.

This clone was counted a few times. The chain uses TRBV27 and TRBJ1-5; 7 bases align to TRBD1. After removal of 7 bases from V and 4 bases from J, the junction contained 10 bases not matched to a gene. Per germline, CDR1 MNHEY and CDR2 SMNVEV (reference sequence). CDR3 length: 15 amino acids. The CDR3 DNA reads TGTGCCAGCATGCCCGGGACAGCTCATAATCAGCCCCAGCATTTT. Protein sequence: CASMPGTAHNQPQHF.

This clone was seen more than once but under ten times. The rearrangement uses TRBV19 and TRBJ2-5; TRBD2 matches 11 bases. V dropped 3 bases and J dropped 1; count of bases not matched to a gene: 1. The CDR3 is 15 residues long. Germline CDR1 reads LNHDA; CDR2 reads SQIVND (reference sequence). In nucleotides, the CDR3 is TGTGCCAGTAGTATTACTAGCGGGGGCCAAGAGACCCAGTACTTC. Amino acids: CASSITSGGQETQYF.

This chain connects TRBV19 to TRBJ1-5, with no clear D. V shed 3 bases and J shed 2 bases, with 11 bases lying between them. The CDR3 covers 15 residues. Germline CDR1 LNHDA, CDR2 SQIVND (reference sequence). The CDR3 loop is CASSIKPSGNQPQHF. DNA for the CDR3: TGTGCCAGTAGTATTAAACCGTCGGGCAATCAGCCCCAGCATTTT.

The V and J genes are TRBV27 and TRBJ2-5; no clear D. The CDR3 spans 13 residues. Germline CDR1 is MNHEY and CDR2 is SMNVEV (reference sequence). The V and J ends lost 0 bases and 5 bases respectively, with 7 bases between them. The CDR3 region has the DNA TGTGCCAGCAGTTTATCGACACCGGAGACCCAGTACTTC. Residues: CASSLSTPETQYF.

The chain employs TRBV12-3 or TRBV12-4 and TRBJ1-1; D remains ambiguous. The V gene lost 3 bases and the J gene lost 1 base, with 6 bases spanning the gap. CDR3 length equals 13 residues. The CDR3 DNA is TGTGCCAGCAGTTTCCCAGGGAACACTGAAGCTTTCTTT. Translating gives CASSFPGNTEAFF.

This clone is a singleton in its sample. The V gene is TRBV28, the J gene TRBJ2-3, with TRBD2 matching 9 bases. The CDR3 covers 15 residues. Looked up from germline, CDR1 is MDHEN and CDR2 is SYDVKM. Losses at the gene ends were 7 bases for V and 0 bases for J; bases not matched to a gene: 5. In nucleotides, the CDR3 is TGTGCCAGCACTTCGACTAGCGGAAGCACAGATACGCAGTATTTT. Translated, it gives CASTSTSGSTDTQYF.

The rearrangement links TRBV6-1 to TRBJ1-2, with 8 bases matching TRBD1. This CDR3 has 17 residues. The V and J ends lost 4 bases and 7 bases, in that order; junction bases with no gene match: 17. Looked up from germline, CDR1 is MNHNS and CDR2 is SASEGT. DNA for the CDR3: TGTGCCAGCAGTGCAAGGACAGGGCAGGCGCTGGAGGGTGGCTACACCTTC. This codes for CASSARTGQALEGGYTF.

This clone was detected a few times. The rearrangement uses TRBV14 and TRBJ1-6, with D maybe TRBD1 (6 bases). V lost 3 bases and J 10 bases, leaving 13 bases between the germline ends. Germline CDR1 reads SGHDN; CDR2 reads FVKESK. The CDR3 is 14 residues long. CDR3 sequence (DNA): TGTGCCAGCAGCCAGACCACAGGGTCCTCACCCCTCCACTTT. Its protein product is CASSQTTGSSPLHF.

This sequence joins TRBV18 and TRBJ2-2; 7 bases map to TRBD1. This CDR3 is built from 16 residues. Germline CDR1 is KGHSH and CDR2 is LQKENI. Trimming at V came to 1 base and at J to 5 bases, leaving 7 bases not matched to a gene. The DNA for the CDR3 is TGTGCCAGCTCACCACTTCAAGGGGGCGAAACCGGGGAGCTGTTTTTT. Encoded protein: CASSPLQGGETGELFF.

The chain combines TRBV19 with TRBJ2-2; TRBD1 is a possible D gene (6 bases). The germline V and J ends were trimmed by 5 bases and 4 bases, with 11 bases remaining between them. Germline CDR1 reads LNHDA; CDR2 reads SQIVND (reference sequence). The CDR3 covers 14 residues. CDR3 in amino acids: CASSLGAGTGELFF. The CDR3 DNA follows: TGTGCCAGTAGTTTGGGGGCGGGCACCGGGGAGCTGTTTTTT. Full variable domain (remainder filled in from reference TRBV19 and TRBJ2-2): DGGITQSPKYLFRKEGQNVTLSCEQNLNHDAMYWYRQDPGQGLRLIYYSQIVNDFQKGDIAEGYSVSREKKESFPLTVTSAQKNPTAFYLCASSLGAGTGELFFGEGSRLTVL.

This chain links TRBV28 with TRBJ1-6; D is unresolved. CDR1 MDHEN and CDR2 SYDVKM come from the germline V gene. Between the trimmed V and J ends, which lost 4 bases and 9 bases, there was a span of 13 bases. CDR3 length equals 14 residues. CDR3 bases: TGTGCCAGCAGTTATGACCGGCTAGGTTCACCCCTCCACTTT. The encoded protein is CASSYDRLGSPLHF.

The chain is built from TRBV2 and TRBJ2-7, with TRBD1 identical over 9 bases. This CDR3 contains 12 residues. V gave up 10 bases and J gave up 3 bases; unmatched junction bases: 4. CDR1 is SNHLY, CDR2 FYNNEI, per germline. The CDR3 DNA reads as TGTGCCACCCGGGACAGGGACTACGAGCAGTACTTC. Translating gives CATRDRDYEQYF.

This clone occurred once. The chain carries TRBV12-5 and TRBJ1-5; TRBD1 is a possible D gene (6 bases). Germline CDR1 and CDR2: LGHNT and FRNRAP. This CDR3 comprises 17 residues. Trimming took 8 bases from V and 1 from J, leaving 21 bases between them. The CDR3 sequence is CASSPNNGTPSNQPQHF. The CDR3 coding sequence is TGTGCTAGTTCCCCTAACAACGGGACACCGAGCAATCAGCCCCAGCATTTT.

V is TRBV20-1 and J is TRBJ1-2; the D is unclear. Germline V gene lookup returns CDR1 DFQATT and CDR2 SNEGSKA (reference sequence). Trimming took off 1 base at V and 8 bases at J, with 8 bases between the two ends. The CDR3 contains 11 residues. CDR3 nucleotide sequence: TGCAGTGCTAGAGCGGGGTTAGGCTACACCTTC. This gives the protein CSARAGLGYTF.

This clone has only one observation. V and J are TRBV7-2 and TRBJ2-5; 8 bases are a match to TRBD1. Germline V gene sequence: CDR1 SGHTA, CDR2 FQGNSA. The CDR3 consists of 15 residues. Germline trimming cut 1 base from V and 4 bases from J; bases unmatched to any gene: 5. The CDR3 sequence is CASSLDGRGRETQYF. The CDR3 DNA reads TGTGCCAGCAGCTTAGATGGCAGGGGGCGAGAGACCCAGTACTTC.

The chain uses TRBV10-3 and TRBJ2-1; D might be TRBD1 (5 bases). This CDR3 spans 13 amino acids. Trimming left V 0 bases short and J 5 bases short, with 5 bases between. Germline assignment: CDR1 ENHRY and CDR2 SYGVKD. CDR3 bases: TGTGCCATCAGTGAGTCCAGGGACAATGAGCAGTTCTTC. Protein sequence: CAISESRDNEQFF.

This chain connects TRBV25-1 to TRBJ1-4; 10 bases match TRBD1. Germline V gene sequence: CDR1 MGHDK, CDR2 SYGVNS. The CDR3 sequence is 14 residues long. The V and J ends lost 6 bases and 7 bases, in that order; junction bases with no gene match: 5. CDR3 residues: CASRPGTGAEKLFF. The CDR3 bases are TGTGCCAGCAGACCCGGGACAGGGGCTGAAAAACTGTTTTTT.

The chain links TRBV7-2 to TRBJ2-7; 12 positions match TRBD2. This CDR3 region has 14 residues. Looked up from germline, CDR1 is SGHTA and CDR2 is FQGNSA. The junction had 3 bases not matched to a gene; V was cut back by 5 bases and J by 4 bases. Here the CDR3 reads CASSMTSGSYEQYF. Here the CDR3 DNA reads TGTGCCAGCAGCATGACTAGCGGGAGTTACGAGCAGTACTTC.